The 9 T cell receptor beta chains in this list originate from one sample, sequenced in a study of shared clonotypes between healthy human individuals. Sequencing was performed with immunoSEQ multiplex PCR; in TCRdb, only in-frame clones are kept and a portion is missing. The sample lists a few hundred thousand clones; roughly 91% were seen once. Sequenced material: memory CD8+ T cells sorted from blood. Subset indicated: CD45RO+ cells pooled with CCR7-negative TemRA cells. All receptors derive from a man between 18 and 29 years old in good health.

This clone was counted between two and nine times. DNA of the CDR3: TGTGCCAGCAGCCCTGGGATGGGCAGTGAGCAGTTCTTC. Protein: CASSPGMGSEQFF. This chain links TRBV13 with TRBJ2-1; D gene uncertain. The CDR3 has 13 residues. The germline V gene encodes CDR1 PRHDT and CDR2 FYEKMQ (reference sequence). The V and J ends lost 5 bases and 9 bases respectively, with 14 bases between them.

This sequence joins TRBV4-2 and TRBJ2-7; 9 bases match TRBD1. The germline CDR1 and CDR2 sequences are LGHNA and YNFKEQ. This CDR3 spans 15 amino acids. The ends lost 0 bases at V and 1 base at J; junction bases unmatched: 1. Here the CDR3 DNA reads TGTGCCAGCAGCCAAGAAGGGACAGGGTCCTACGAGCAGTACTTC. It encodes CASSQEGTGSYEQYF.

The chain joins TRBV9 to TRBJ2-3; tentatively, D is TRBD1 (5 bases). The CDR3 covers 16 residues. Trimming left V 4 bases short and J 3 bases short, with 18 bases between. CDR1 SGDLS and CDR2 YYNGEE come from the germline V gene. CDR3 coding DNA: TGTGCCAGCAGCTTACAAGGGCAGGGTTGGACAGATACGCAGTATTTT. Translated, it gives CASSLQGQGWTDTQYF. The full variable domain, in which reference TRBV9 and TRBJ2-3 provide the parts outside the CDR3, is DSGVTQTPKHLITATGQRVTLRCSPRSGDLSVYWYQQSLDQGLQFLIQYYNGEERAKGNILERFSAQQFPDLHSELNLSSLELGDSALYFCASSLQGQGWTDTQYFGPGTRLTVL.

The rearrangement uses TRBV6-5 and TRBJ1-4; TRBD1 matches at 7 bases. The CDR3 has 15 amino acids. J gave up 11 bases and V 6 bases, and 15 bases lay outside the gene matches. Looked up from germline, CDR1 is MNHEY and CDR2 is SVGAGI. CDR3 protein: CASRPKGRGERKLFF. In DNA, the CDR3 is TGTGCCAGCAGGCCTAAGGGCAGGGGGGAGAGGAAACTGTTTTTT.

The genes are TRBV5-6 and TRBJ1-2; D ambiguous. CDR3 size: 15 residues. CDR1 and CDR2 (germline): SGHDT, YYEEEE. Trimming took 2 bases from V and 7 from J, leaving 18 bases between them. CDR3 in DNA: TGTGCCAGCAGCTTTTTTGGCCTCTCACCCTCTGGCTACACCTTC. It yields the protein CASSFFGLSPSGYTF.

The chain carries TRBV2 and TRBJ2-7; TRBD2 matches 7 bases. Germline V CDR1 and CDR2: SNHLY, FYNNEI. The CDR3 has 14 residues. V lost 7 bases and J lost 2; bases outside the gene matches: 8. The CDR3 nucleotides are TGTGCCAGCATCAGGCGGCGGGGGACCTACGAGCAGTACTTC. Residues: CASIRRRGTYEQYF.

The rearrangement uses TRBV25-1 and TRBJ1-1; D uncertain. The V end lost 7 bases, the J end lost 4 bases, and 7 bases lay between the germline ends. CDR1 is MGHDK and CDR2 is SYGVNS in the germline V gene. CDR3 length equals 11 residues. CDR3 coding DNA: TGTGCCAGCAAGTTAGGCACTGAAGCTTTCTTT. This encodes CASKLGTEAFF.

V and J are TRBV2 and TRBJ1-2; no definite D call. Per the germline V gene, CDR1 is SNHLY and CDR2 is FYNNEI. The CDR3 extends over 16 amino acids. Trimming removed 2 bases from V and 3 bases from J, with 16 bases in between. The CDR3 region has the DNA TGTGCCAGCAGTGAAATAAAGCGCATGGGCGACTATGGCTACACCTTC. Translation gives CASSEIKRMGDYGYTF.

The CDR3 protein is CASSLIQLDEQFF. Written as DNA, the CDR3 is TGTGCCAGCAGCTTAATACAACTCGATGAGCAGTTCTTC. This chain links TRBV7-9 with TRBJ2-1; D uncertain. Per germline, CDR1 SEHNR and CDR2 FQNEAQ (reference sequence). This CDR3 spans 13 amino acids. With 2 bases removed from V and 8 bases from J, the gap between germline ends came to 10 bases.